This TCR beta chain was documented in a study of blood T cell repertoires in COVID-19. Study information: The analysed material was cDNA or gDNA that came from T cells, B-cell-depleted T cells, or PBMCs.

Germline CDR1 is SGHRS and CDR2 is YFSETQ. The CDR3 runs to 14 residues. Losses at the gene ends were 4 bases for V and 7 bases for J; bases not matched to a gene: 6. Profiling relied on immunoSEQ multiplex PCR, and the TCRdb table lists in-frame clones only, not all of them. The sample has a few hundred thousand clones; roughly 85% are singletons. The chain links TRBV5-1 to TRBJ2-5, with 11 bases lining up with TRBD1. Material for sequencing was peripheral blood. The TCR sequence derives from a woman under 30 with acute or convalescent COVID-19. The CDR3 DNA follows: TGCGCCAGCAGCCCCGGGACAGGGGGTGTGACCCAGTACTTC. This codes for CASSPGTGGVTQYF.